Each of the 3 T cell receptor beta chains below was sequenced from the same sample in a study of shared clonotypes between healthy human individuals. Generated by immunoSEQ multiplex PCR, the TCRdb table keeps only in-frame clones and is missing some. This table holds 2,100,000 or so clones, approximately 96% found once. Sequences were obtained from naive CD4+ T cells sorted from blood. Subset of the sample: CD45RA+ positively selected. These receptors all stem from a man aged 18-30 years in good health.

V usage is TRBV5-6 and J usage is TRBJ1-4, with unresolved D. Germline loops: CDR1 SGHDT, CDR2 YYEEEE. Trimming left V 5 bases short and J 3 bases short, with 8 bases between. This CDR3 comprises 13 residues. CDR3 sequence reads: CASSFRPNEKLFF. Here the CDR3 DNA reads TGTGCCAGCAGTTTCCGCCCTAATGAAAAACTGTTTTTT.

V is TRBV7-9 and J is TRBJ2-5; a possible D gene is TRBD2 (6 bases). Trimming pared 4 bases from V and 4 bases from J, leaving 22 bases between. The CDR3 contains 17 residues. CDR1 SEHNR and CDR2 FQNEAQ come from the germline V gene (reference sequence). CDR3 amino acids: CASSSSSGPIFRETQYF. CDR3 nucleotides: TGTGCCAGCAGCTCTTCAAGCGGGCCAATCTTCAGAGAGACCCAGTACTTC.

This clone showed up just once. J is TRBJ1-5 and V is TRBV5-1; D gene unclear. Germline V gives CDR1 SGHRS, CDR2 YFSETQ. Trimming stripped 0 bases from V and 5 bases from J, with 6 bases between. The CDR3 is 13 amino acids. The CDR3 nucleotides read TGCGCCAGCAGCTTGGTCAGCTATCAGCCCCAGCATTTT. Translation: CASSLVSYQPQHF.